The 18 T cell receptor beta chains presented below share a single source sample, sequenced in a study of T-cell memory formation after mild COVID-19. TCRdb reanalysed the 5' RACE reads using MiXCR and keeps one entry per CDR3 protein. Among approximately 450,000 distinct CDR3 sequences, roughly 20% were seen once, and the ten largest hold over 9%. Material: PBMCs or a T cell subset sorted from them (not recorded which). The source is an adult woman who had mild COVID-19 (a few samples of this study predate the infection). Cell type and time point are not known.

A few counts support this clonotype. The gene calls are TRBV7-9 and TRBJ2-3, with 11 positions matching TRBD2. The CDR3 length is 17 residues. With 4 bases clipped from V and 4 bases from J, the junction kept 10 bases outside the gene matches. CDR1 and CDR2 (germline): SEHNR, FQNEAQ (reference sequence). This chain's CDR3 is CASSSSTSGTAADTQYF. CDR3 DNA sequence: TGTGCCAGCAGCTCATCGACTAGCGGGACGGCCGCAGATACGCAGTATTTT.

In its sample, this clonotype was seen a few times. The chain links TRBV12-3 or TRBV12-4 to TRBJ1-5, with D perhaps matching TRBD1 (6 bases). There are 15 residues in the CDR3. V lost 0 bases to trimming and J lost 0 bases, with 6 bases between them. CDR3 protein: CASSLADSSNQPQHF. The CDR3 DNA reads as TGTGCCAGCAGTTTAGCGGACAGTAGCAATCAGCCCCAGCATTTT.

The chain recombines TRBV5-1 with TRBJ1-1; D possibly corresponds to TRBD1 (6 bases). The germline CDR1 and CDR2 sequences are SGHRS and YFSETQ. CDR3 length equals 13 residues. V was cut by 0 bases and J by 10 bases, with 13 bases left in between. This CDR3 is CASSLAGQNRAFF. CDR3 bases: TGCGCCAGCAGCTTGGCCGGACAGAATAGAGCTTTCTTT.

V gene TRBV19 combines with J gene TRBJ2-5; 7 bases match TRBD1. CDR3 length: 15 amino acids. The V gene's germline CDR1 is LNHDA and CDR2 SQIVND (reference sequence). Germline trimming cut 6 bases from V and 5 bases from J; bases unmatched to any gene: 12. The CDR3 DNA follows: TGTGCCAGTAGGCAAACAGCAGACAGGGTGGAGACCCAGTACTTC. This sequence encodes CASRQTADRVETQYF.

This clonotype showed up just a few times. This chain uses TRBV4-3 with TRBJ2-3; unclear D gene. CDR1 is LGHNA, CDR2 YSLEER, per germline. Trimming took 4 bases from V and 6 from J, leaving 23 bases between them. The CDR3 length is 17 residues. The CDR3 DNA is TGCGCCAGCAGCCGAACCGACGGTGGGGTGATGGCGGATACGCAGTATTTT. Translating gives CASSRTDGGVMADTQYF.

This clonotype came up a few times. The chain couples TRBV7-9 to TRBJ2-3, with D unclear. With 5 bases removed from V and 4 bases from J, the gap between germline ends came to 19 bases. This CDR3 comprises 16 residues. Germline values: CDR1 SEHNR, CDR2 FQNEAQ (reference sequence). In DNA, the CDR3 is TGTGCCAGCAGCATCCCTTCGGTCCTCACATCAGATACGCAGTATTTT. Amino acid sequence: CASSIPSVLTSDTQYF.

CDR3 loop: CASAGQLLLAKNIQYF. The CDR3 DNA follows: TGTGCCAGCGCGGGACAGCTCCTTCTAGCCAAAAACATTCAGTACTTC. This chain joins TRBV2 and TRBJ2-4; D might be TRBD1 (7 bases). This CDR3 is 16 amino acids long. CDR1 and CDR2 from the germline V gene are SNHLY and FYNNEI. Trimming took off 8 bases at V and 0 bases at J, with 17 bases between the two ends.

This chain joins TRBV5-1 and TRBJ1-2; TRBD1 matches 8 bases. Germline V gene lookup returns CDR1 SGHRS and CDR2 YFSETQ. This CDR3 has 13 residues. V shed 5 bases and J 3 bases; nucleotides not matched to a gene: 3. The CDR3 region is CASRRGQDYGYTF. For the CDR3, the DNA is TGCGCCAGCAGACGGGGACAGGACTATGGCTACACCTTC.

This clonotype has a handful of counts. CDR3 region: CAISADPNEQYF. CDR3 in DNA: TGTGCCATCAGCGCCGACCCCAACGAGCAGTACTTC. V is TRBV10-3 and J is TRBJ2-7; D remains ambiguous. Trimming removed 6 bases from V and 5 bases from J, with 11 bases in between. The CDR3 consists of 12 residues. The germline V gene has CDR1 ENHRY and CDR2 SYGVKD.

This chain uses TRBV5-1 with TRBJ2-2; possible D gene TRBD1, 6 bases. Between the trimmed V and J ends, which lost 4 bases and 6 bases, there was a span of 16 bases. Germline-derived CDR1 and CDR2 are SGHRS and YFSETQ. There are 15 residues in the CDR3. Here the CDR3 reads CASSPLQGTAGELFF. The CDR3 DNA follows: TGCGCCAGCAGCCCGTTACAGGGTACGGCCGGGGAGCTGTTTTTT.

This clonotype was counted only a few times. The chain links TRBV27 to TRBJ2-7, with a weak D call TRBD1 (6 bases). The germline V gene has CDR1 MNHEY and CDR2 SMNVEV (reference sequence). The CDR3 sequence is 24 residues long. The V gene lost 4 bases and the J gene lost 6 bases, with 46 bases spanning the gap. The CDR3 protein is CASSSNPYERAVGGDRKGKREQYF. In nucleotides, the CDR3 is TGTGCCAGCAGTTCCAACCCCTACGAACGAGCCGTCGGAGGAGACAGGAAAGGGAAACGCGAGCAGTACTTC.

A few counts support this clonotype. This sequence joins TRBV12-3 or TRBV12-4 and TRBJ2-5; TRBD2 agrees at 13 bases. V was pared by 5 bases and J by 4 bases, with 10 bases of the junction left unmatched. The CDR3 runs 17 residues. CDR3 loop: CASSPSGTSGIRETQYF. In nucleotides, the CDR3 is TGTGCCAGCAGTCCCTCGGGGACTAGCGGGATTCGAGAGACCCAGTACTTC.

This clonotype has just a few counts. The V gene is TRBV5-5, the J gene TRBJ2-6, with TRBD1 matching 7 bases. The germline gives CDR1 SGHKS, CDR2 YYEKEE (reference sequence). The CDR3 is made up of 18 amino acids. J gave up 2 bases and V 4 bases, and 12 bases lay outside the gene matches. The DNA for the CDR3 is TGTGCCAGCAGCGCCCTCTCAGGGGGTTGGGCTGGGGCCAACGTCCTGACTTTC. Translating it yields CASSALSGGWAGANVLTF.

This chain connects TRBV9 to TRBJ1-1; D gene unclear. The germline V gene encodes CDR1 SGDLS and CDR2 YYNGEE. This CDR3 region has 13 residues. V shed 4 bases and J shed 8 bases, with 15 bases lying between them. Here the CDR3 reads CASSPGFGREAFF. In nucleotides, the CDR3 is TGTGCCAGCAGCCCGGGATTCGGTCGGGAAGCTTTCTTT.

This clonotype turned up a few times. The V gene is TRBV20-1, the J gene TRBJ2-1, with 7 bases lining up with TRBD2. This CDR3 contains 14 residues. V lost 3 bases and J lost 9; bases outside the gene matches: 11. The germline gives CDR1 DFQATT, CDR2 SNEGSKA (reference sequence). CDR3 nucleotide sequence: TGCAGTGCTAGGGAGGGAGGGCCGGTAGTTGAGCAGTTCTTC. Translated, it gives CSAREGGPVVEQFF.

The chain carries TRBV29-1 and TRBJ2-5; 12 bases line up with TRBD2. The junction had 4 bases not matched to a gene; V was cut back by 3 bases and J by 5 bases. Looked up from germline, CDR1 is SQVTM and CDR2 is ANQGSEA. The CDR3 runs to 14 residues. The CDR3 is CSVELAGGPETQYF. The CDR3 nucleotides are TGCAGCGTTGAGCTAGCGGGAGGGCCGGAGACCCAGTACTTC.

This clonotype was counted only a few times. The rearrangement uses TRBV12-3 or TRBV12-4 and TRBJ1-3; a weak D match, TRBD1 (5 bases). The CDR3 length is 14 residues. The ends were cut back, 7 bases at V and 2 bases at J, with 12 bases in the middle. CDR3 sequence reads: CASTSAGAGNTIYF. The DNA for the CDR3 is TGTGCCAGCACCTCAGCGGGGGCTGGAAACACCATATATTTT.

Only a few counts were recorded for this clonotype. V gene TRBV20-1 combines with J gene TRBJ1-6; D not certain. The germline V gene encodes CDR1 DFQATT and CDR2 SNEGSKA (reference sequence). CDR3 length equals 17 residues. V shed 0 bases and J shed 4 bases, with 16 bases lying between them. The CDR3 bases are TGCAGTGCTAGAGATGAGGAGGTTCCCGTATATAATTCACCCCTCCACTTT. Translated, it gives CSARDEEVPVYNSPLHF.